The 28 T cell receptor beta chains listed next were all sequenced from one sample in a study of T cell responses to AZD1222 COVID-19 vaccine. Method: immunoSEQ multiplex PCR; TCRdb's copy keeps in-frame clones and lacks some. The sample records approximately 98,000 clones, about 86% being singletons. The material was peripheral blood, obtained on day 0 of AZD1222 vaccination. Receptor source: an adult in good health.

The CDR3 DNA reads TGTGCCAGCAGTAAATGGGGGGACAGCAATCAGCCCCAGCATTTT. This translates into CASSKWGDSNQPQHF. J is TRBJ1-5 and V is TRBV3-1 (or the pseudogene TRBV3-2), with a possible D match to TRBD1 (5 bases). Germline V gene lookup returns CDR1 LGHDT and CDR2 YNNKEL (reference sequence). The CDR3 has 15 amino acids. V lost 6 bases, J lost 1 base, and 13 bases lay in between.

V is TRBV18 and J is TRBJ1-5; D perhaps matches TRBD1 (5 bases). V lost 6 bases, J lost 3 bases, and 21 bases lay in between. The CDR3 extends over 17 amino acids. Germline V gives CDR1 KGHSH, CDR2 LQKENI. CDR3 nucleotide sequence: TGTGCCAGCTCCCAAATCCGGGACCGCGGGAACAATCAGCCCCAGCATTTT. Amino acid sequence: CASSQIRDRGNNQPQHF.

The chain couples TRBV2 to TRBJ2-1, with TRBD2 as a possible D gene (6 bases). V shed 6 bases and J shed 7 bases, with 19 bases lying between them. CDR3 length equals 15 residues. Per germline, CDR1 SNHLY and CDR2 FYNNEI. The CDR3 reads CASRSVLAGRNEQFF. Written as DNA, the CDR3 is TGTGCCAGCAGGTCAGTACTAGCAGGGAGAAATGAGCAGTTCTTC. Together with reference TRBV2 and TRBJ2-1, the CDR3 gives the full variable domain: EPEVTQTPSHQVTQMGQEVILRCVPISNHLYFYWYRQILGQKVEFLVSFYNNEISEKSEIFDDQFSVERPDGSNFTLKIRSTKLEDSAMYFCASRSVLAGRNEQFFGPGTRLTVL.

This CDR3 reads CASSYRTSGGSYEQYF. DNA of the CDR3: TGTGCCAGCAGTTACCGCACTAGCGGGGGCTCCTACGAGCAGTACTTC. The chain has TRBV7-2 and TRBJ2-7; 11 bases align to TRBD2. This CDR3 has 16 residues. CDR1 is SGHTA and CDR2 is FQGNSA in the germline V gene. V lost 6 bases, J lost 0 bases, and 7 bases stayed unmatched. The variable domain in full, with the rest retrieved from reference TRBV7-2 and TRBJ2-7, is GAGVSQSPSNKVTEKGKDVELRCDPISGHTALYWYRQSLGQGLEFLIYFQGNSAPDKSGLPSDRFSAERTGGSVSTLTIQRTQQEDSAVYLCASSYRTSGGSYEQYFGPGTRLTVT.

This clone was counted a single time. This rearrangement joins TRBV6-5 to TRBJ2-7; no firm D call. The CDR3 extends over 15 amino acids. V was pared by 7 bases and J by 3 bases, with 19 bases between. Germline values: CDR1 MNHEY, CDR2 SVGAGI. The CDR3 DNA reads as TGTGCCAGCATTAAATCGGAAACCGATTACTACGAGCAGTACTTC. Protein product: CASIKSETDYYEQYF.

The chain combines TRBV7-2 with TRBJ2-2; D may be TRBD1 (6 bases). Trimming shortened V by 5 bases and J by 8 bases, and 6 bases separated the two germline ends. CDR3 length: 11 residues. CDR1 and CDR2 (germline): SGHTA, FQGNSA. CDR3 nucleotide sequence: TGTGCCAGCAGCCAGGGGGGGGAGCTGTTTTTT. The encoded protein is CASSQGGELFF.

This chain joins TRBV19 and TRBJ1-1, with D uncertain. The CDR3 has 11 residues. Germline loops: CDR1 LNHDA, CDR2 SQIVND (reference sequence). V shed 5 bases and J shed 0 bases, with 1 base lying between them. CDR3 region: CASSVNTEAFF. The DNA for the CDR3 is TGTGCCAGTAGTGTGAACACTGAAGCTTTCTTT.

This clone appeared a few times. The CDR3 is CASSYSRGGTYEQYF. The CDR3 bases are TGTGCCAGCAGTTACTCCCGAGGAGGTACCTACGAGCAGTACTTC. V gene TRBV6-2 or TRBV6-3 combines with J gene TRBJ2-7, with D maybe TRBD2 (5 bases). The CDR3 spans 15 residues. Germline lookup yields CDR1 MNHEY and CDR2 SVGEGT. Trimming stripped 0 bases from V and 2 bases from J, with 11 bases between.

The chain is built from TRBV7-2 and TRBJ1-2; a possible D gene is TRBD1 (6 bases). Trimming took off 5 bases at V and 4 bases at J, with 17 bases between the two ends. The CDR3 runs 15 residues. The germline V gene has CDR1 SGHTA and CDR2 FQGNSA. The CDR3 nucleotides are TGTGCCAGCAGCCTCAGACAGGCCCAGGGCTATGGCTACACCTTC. This codes for CASSLRQAQGYGYTF.

The V gene is TRBV30, the J gene TRBJ1-2, with 9 bases identical to TRBD1. Germline V CDR1 and CDR2: GTSNPN, SVGIG (reference sequence). CDR3 size: 14 residues. Trimming cost V 5 bases and J 4 bases; bases outside gene matches: 8. The CDR3 DNA reads TGTGCCTGGGACCGACAGGGGGACGGCTATGGCTACACCTTC. It codes for CAWDRQGDGYGYTF.

The V and J genes are TRBV2 and TRBJ1-4; D is undetermined. The CDR3 has 14 amino acids. With 6 bases removed from V and 1 base from J, the gap between germline ends came to 9 bases. CDR1 is SNHLY and CDR2 is FYNNEI in the germline V gene. The CDR3, as DNA: TGTGCCAGCAGGGTGGCGGTAACTAATGAAAAACTGTTTTTT. Amino acid sequence: CASRVAVTNEKLFF.

V and J are TRBV5-1 and TRBJ2-7; no definite D call. The V and J ends lost 0 bases and 5 bases respectively, with 15 bases between them. The CDR3 is 15 amino acids. Germline CDR1 is SGHRS and CDR2 is YFSETQ. CDR3 amino acids: CASSLAASPRNEQYF. DNA of the CDR3: TGCGCCAGCAGCTTGGCCGCCAGCCCGAGAAACGAGCAGTACTTC. Using reference TRBV5-1 and TRBJ2-7 for the parts outside the CDR3, the full variable domain is KAGVTQTPRYLIKTRGQQVTLSCSPISGHRSVSWYQQTPGQGLQFLFEYFSETQRNKGNFPGRFSGRQFSNSRSEMNVSTLELGDSALYLCASSLAASPRNEQYFGPGTRLTVT.

The chain uses TRBV7-2 and TRBJ2-5; 7 bases match TRBD1. From germline, CDR1 is SGHTA and CDR2 FQGNSA. V lost 5 bases to trimming and J lost 7 bases; unmatched junction nucleotides: 7. This CDR3 comprises 13 residues. The chain's CDR3 is CASSDGTVGTQYF. CDR3 DNA sequence: TGTGCCAGCAGCGACGGGACAGTGGGGACCCAGTACTTC.

This clone was observed a few times. The chain is built from TRBV28 and TRBJ2-7; D is possibly TRBD1 (5 bases). This CDR3 is built from 10 residues. V gave up 8 bases and J gave up 6 bases, with 8 bases separating them. Germline lookup yields CDR1 MDHEN and CDR2 SYDVKM. CDR3 nucleotides: TGTGCCAGCGGACAAATCGAGCAGTACTTC. Translating it yields CASGQIEQYF.

The table lists this clone with a count of one. The rearrangement links TRBV5-4 to TRBJ2-5; either TRBD1 or TRBD2 may supply D (5 bases each). Germline V gene sequence: CDR1 SGHNT, CDR2 YYREEE (reference sequence). The V gene lost 2 bases and the J gene lost 1 base, with 9 bases spanning the gap. This CDR3 comprises 14 residues. CDR3 nucleotides: TGTGCCAGCAGCTTTAGGGACGGCCAAGAGACCCAGTACTTC. Its translation is CASSFRDGQETQYF.

The chain uses TRBV5-6 and TRBJ2-1; 7 nucleotides match TRBD1. V shed 6 bases and J 4 bases; nucleotides not matched to a gene: 16. CDR1 and CDR2 (germline): SGHDT, YYEEEE. The CDR3 covers 17 residues. For the CDR3, the DNA is TGTGCCAGCATTATTCTCTCGGGACAGCCCTCTTACAATGAGCAGTTCTTC. As protein: CASIILSGQPSYNEQFF.

This CDR3 is CASSILNEKLFF. The DNA of the CDR3 is TGCGCCAGCAGCATCCTTAATGAAAAACTGTTTTTT. This chain links TRBV4-1 with TRBJ1-4; D ambiguous. This CDR3 is 12 amino acids long. V was pared by 5 bases and J by 4 bases, with 5 bases between. Germline-derived CDR1 and CDR2 are MGHRA and YSYEKL.

The chain employs TRBV5-1 and TRBJ2-3, with D unresolved. The CDR3 length is 15 residues. Germline V gene lookup returns CDR1 SGHRS and CDR2 YFSETQ. V was shortened by 7 bases and J by 1 base, with 16 bases between the two germline ends. The CDR3 DNA reads as TGCGCCAGCGTCCGGACGTTAGGAGGCACAGATACGCAGTATTTT. Amino acids: CASVRTLGGTDTQYF. The full variable domain, with the rest looked up from reference TRBV5-1 and TRBJ2-3, is KAGVTQTPRYLIKTRGQQVTLSCSPISGHRSVSWYQQTPGQGLQFLFEYFSETQRNKGNFPGRFSGRQFSNSRSEMNVSTLELGDSALYLCASVRTLGGTDTQYFGPGTRLTVL.

The V call is TRBV30, the J call TRBJ2-7, with 8 bases identical to TRBD2. The germline gives CDR1 GTSNPN, CDR2 SVGIG (reference sequence). The V gene end was trimmed by 1 base and the J gene end by 5 bases; junction bases not matched to a gene: 7. The CDR3 length is 14 residues. Here the CDR3 reads CAWSATGGRNEQYF. CDR3 DNA: TGTGCCTGGAGTGCCACGGGGGGGCGGAACGAGCAGTACTTC.

The chain is built from TRBV18 and TRBJ2-5; D call uncertain. V shed 3 bases and J shed 2 bases, with 7 bases lying between them. CDR1 is KGHSH and CDR2 is LQKENI in the germline V gene. This CDR3 contains 13 residues. The CDR3 reads CASSPQEQETQYF. The CDR3 DNA follows: TGTGCCAGCTCACCCCAGGAGCAAGAGACCCAGTACTTC. The whole variable domain, remainder taken from reference TRBV18 and TRBJ2-5, is NAGVMQNPRHLVRRRGQEARLRCSPMKGHSHVYWYRQLPEEGLKFMVYLQKENIIDESGMPKERFSAEFPKEGPSILRIQQVVRGDSAAYFCASSPQEQETQYFGPGTRLLVL.

V and J are TRBV5-1 and TRBJ1-6, with unresolved D. This CDR3 has 15 amino acids. Germline values: CDR1 SGHRS, CDR2 YFSETQ. Trimming took off 1 base at V and 8 bases at J, with 13 bases between the two ends. Written as DNA, the CDR3 is TGCGCCAGCAGCTTGCGGTCAGAGGACCATTCACCCCTCCACTTT. Amino acids: CASSLRSEDHSPLHF.

V is TRBV5-1 and J is TRBJ2-2; D ambiguous. The CDR3 covers 13 residues. Germline V gene lookup returns CDR1 SGHRS and CDR2 YFSETQ. V was trimmed by 4 bases and J by 7 bases, leaving 11 bases between them. CDR3 sequence reads: CASSPPLLGELFF. CDR3 bases: TGCGCCAGCAGCCCCCCGCTACTCGGGGAGCTGTTTTTT.

The table lists this clone with a few counts. This chain connects TRBV6-4 to TRBJ1-5; D unclear. CDR3 length equals 13 residues. Per the germline V gene, CDR1 is MRHNA and CDR2 is SNTAGT. Trimming stripped 0 bases from V and 3 bases from J, with 3 bases between. The CDR3 sequence is CASSDSDNQPQHF. The CDR3 DNA reads TGTGCCAGCAGTGACTCGGACAATCAGCCCCAGCATTTT.

The gene calls are TRBV28 and TRBJ1-2; 10 nucleotides line up with TRBD1. Germline CDR1 MDHEN, CDR2 SYDVKM. The ends lost 2 bases at V and 2 bases at J; junction bases unmatched: 2. This CDR3 is 15 amino acids long. CDR3 coding DNA: TGTGCCAGCAGTTTACCGGACAGGGGGAACTATGGCTACACCTTC. It yields the protein CASSLPDRGNYGYTF.

The rearrangement uses TRBV3-1 (or the pseudogene TRBV3-2) and TRBJ2-3, with unresolved D. The CDR3 consists of 12 residues. Trimming took off 3 bases at V and 6 bases at J, with 7 bases between the two ends. Germline V lookup: CDR1 LGHDT, CDR2 YNNKEL (reference sequence). The CDR3 loop is CASSQGHDTQYF. CDR3 nucleotides: TGTGCCAGCAGCCAGGGCCATGATACGCAGTATTTT.

The V gene is TRBV10-2, the J gene TRBJ1-3; unclear D gene. Germline-derived CDR1 and CDR2 are WSHSY and SAAADI. The ends were cut back, 0 bases at V and 1 base at J, with 7 bases in the middle. CDR3 length equals 15 residues. The CDR3 loop reads CASSESGASGNTIYF. The CDR3 DNA sequence: TGCGCCAGCAGTGAGTCCGGCGCTTCTGGAAACACCATATATTTT.

This chain connects TRBV28 to TRBJ2-7; 10 nucleotides match TRBD1. This CDR3 is 14 amino acids long. CDR1 is MDHEN, CDR2 SYDVKM, per germline. V shed 8 bases, J shed 6 bases, and the junction held 10 bases outside the gene matches. The CDR3 nucleotides read TGTGCCAGCCTCGTCGGGACAGGGGTGGGCGAGCAGTACTTC. Encoded protein: CASLVGTGVGEQYF.

The V call is TRBV15, the J call TRBJ2-5, with D perhaps TRBD2 (6 bases). Germline V gives CDR1 LNHNV, CDR2 YYDKDF (reference sequence). The CDR3 consists of 15 residues. V was cut by 2 bases and J by 5 bases, with 15 bases left in between. CDR3: CATSRQPRGGETQYF. The CDR3 DNA sequence: TGTGCCACCAGCAGACAGCCGCGTGGGGGGGAGACCCAGTACTTC.